This T cell receptor (beta chain) was documented in a study of regulatory T cells in long-lasting Graves disease. Study-level points and caveats: Persistent disease was associated with favored TRBV28 usage and with favored use of TRBJ1-2 and TRBJ2-5.

Time point: newly diagnosed GD, antithyroid drugs for less than 3 months. RNA from PBMCs was the source of the TCR library. CDR3 regions were amplified by Arm-PCR using iRepertoire HTBI primers to build TCR beta libraries. TCRdb fed the multiplex PCR reads into MiXCR, producing one record per CDR3 protein. Seen here are 360,000 or so distinct CDR3 sequences, approximately 15% observed once, and the top ten hold just under 30%. The CDR3 consists of 15 residues. With V trimmed by 3 bases and J by 3 bases, 5 bases remained unmatched. The germline CDR1 and CDR2 sequences are SGHRS and YFSETQ. This clonotype showed up just a few times. Antigen: not known. The same sample was also used in a study of T cells in Graves' hyperthyroidism and ophthalmopathy. That report notes: A lack of ophthalmopathy progression within 18 months defined stable Graves' hyperthyroidism. TCR CDR3 regions were first amplified by RT-PCR with HTBI primers.

This TCR derives from a man aged 40-50 years with Graves disease. Sequenced here: peripheral blood mononuclear cells (PBMCs), sampled at new diagnosis, from a patient treated with antithyroid drugs. The chain uses TRBV5-1 and TRBJ2-3; 9 bases match TRBD1. CDR3 sequence reads: CASSSSGQGTDTQYF. The CDR3 DNA sequence: TGCGCCAGCAGCTCCTCGGGACAGGGAACAGATACGCAGTATTTT.